This T cell receptor beta chain was retrieved from a study of T cell repertoires in cytomegalovirus infection. Study observations and caveats: CMV carriers with the relevant HLA were identified by cumulative public TCR beta family frequency.

This clonotype was seen more than once but under ten times. Antigen unknown. TCRdb itself ran the reads through MiXCR, one entry per CDR3 protein. The table lists around 900,000 distinct CDR3 sequences, around 32% of them singletons. Germline V gene lookup returns CDR1 WSHSY and CDR2 SAAADI. This CDR3 has 14 residues. The V end lost 7 bases, the J end lost 0 bases, and 13 bases lay between the germline ends. This sequence joins TRBV10-2 and TRBJ2-7; either TRBD1 or TRBD2 may supply D (6 bases each). The receptor was isolated from a human donor in good health (CMV status not recorded). Some clones in this sample may be carry-over from other donors' samples. The sample in question was cultured CD8+ T cells from PBMCs, obtained from culture after CMV antigen stimulation. CDR3 protein: CASKLGGSSYEQYF. In nucleotides, the CDR3 is TGCGCCAGCAAGCTAGGGGGGAGCTCCTACGAGCAGTACTTC.